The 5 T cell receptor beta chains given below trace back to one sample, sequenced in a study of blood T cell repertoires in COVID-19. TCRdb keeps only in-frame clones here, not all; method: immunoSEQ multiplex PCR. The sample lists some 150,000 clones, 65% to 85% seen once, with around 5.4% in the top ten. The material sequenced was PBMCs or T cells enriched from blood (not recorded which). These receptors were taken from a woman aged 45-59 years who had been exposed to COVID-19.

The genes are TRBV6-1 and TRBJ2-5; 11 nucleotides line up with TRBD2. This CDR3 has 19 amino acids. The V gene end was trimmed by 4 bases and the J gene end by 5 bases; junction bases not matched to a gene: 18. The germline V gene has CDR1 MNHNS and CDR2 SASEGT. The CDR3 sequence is CASSATSGGRAGSWETQYF. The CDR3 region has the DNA TGTGCCAGCAGTGCCACTAGCGGGGGTAGGGCCGGTAGTTGGGAGACCCAGTACTTC.

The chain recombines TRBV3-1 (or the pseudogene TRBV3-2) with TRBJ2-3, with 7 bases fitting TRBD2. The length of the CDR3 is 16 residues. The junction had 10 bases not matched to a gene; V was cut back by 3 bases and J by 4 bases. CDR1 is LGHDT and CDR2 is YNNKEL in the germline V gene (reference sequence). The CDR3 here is CASSQGTTDEADTQYF. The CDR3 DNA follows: TGTGCCAGCAGCCAGGGGACTACGGACGAAGCAGATACGCAGTATTTT.

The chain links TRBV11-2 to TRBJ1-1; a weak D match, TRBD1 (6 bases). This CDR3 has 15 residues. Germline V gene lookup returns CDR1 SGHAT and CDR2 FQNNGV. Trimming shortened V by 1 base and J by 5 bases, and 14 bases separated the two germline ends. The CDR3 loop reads CASSLAGGPGTEAFF. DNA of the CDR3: TGTGCCAGCAGCTTAGCGGGGGGGCCAGGGACTGAAGCTTTCTTT.

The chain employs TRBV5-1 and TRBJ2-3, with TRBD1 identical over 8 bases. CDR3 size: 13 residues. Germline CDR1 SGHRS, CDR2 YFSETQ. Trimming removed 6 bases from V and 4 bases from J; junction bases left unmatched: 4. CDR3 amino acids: CASKAGGPDTQYF. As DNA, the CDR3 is TGCGCCAGCAAGGCAGGGGGCCCAGATACGCAGTATTTT.

CDR3 bases: TGTGCCAGCAGCCGGATTGGGACAGGGAACACTGAAGCTTTCTTT. Its translation is CASSRIGTGNTEAFF. This chain connects TRBV5-6 to TRBJ1-1; 8 bases align to TRBD1. This CDR3 is 15 amino acids long. Trimming took 4 bases from V and 1 from J; bases not matched to a gene: 6. Germline assignment: CDR1 SGHDT and CDR2 YYEEEE.